A single sample is the source of the 24 T cell receptor beta chains below, sequenced in a study of T-cell reconstitution after alpha-beta-depleted transplantation in children (dated by TCRdb to 2016 to 2017). In the paper's terms, the treatment or condition label means: allogeneic hematopoietic cell transplantation with graft depleted of TCRalphabeta T cells and CD19 B cells. The library was prepared using PCR. The sequencing machine was an Illumina HiSeq 2500. TCR library preparation used molecular barcoding, with unique molecular identifiers applied to normalize quantification of the TCRbeta repertoire. In TCRdb, the public reads were trimmed at Q25 with fastp and aligned with MiXCR, with productive beta chains retained. Every distinct CDR3 protein forms one entry, paired with its most common genes and DNA. The sample table records about 78,000 distinct CDR3 sequences; 12% to 15% of these occur just once. The ten largest clones capture about 25% of the sample.

This sample comprised PBMCs, mostly from graft donor cells, obtained 180 days after TCRalphabeta/CD19-depleted stem cell transplant. These receptors were collected from a male patient aged 2-15 years who had a stem cell transplant for acute lymphoblastic leukemia, so the T cells may come from the graft donor.

A note on this clonotype: A read error may be the cause here, since a much bigger clone is one base away. The V call is TRBV5-1, the J call TRBJ1-5, with D uncertain. Germline V lookup: CDR1 SGHRS, CDR2 YFSETQ. CDR3 length: 18 amino acids. CDR3 in DNA: TGCGCCAGCAGCTTGGGGCCCCTCGCCGGACGGAGAAATCAGCTCCAGCATTTT. It codes for CASSLGPLAGRRNQLQHF.

As for this clonotype: A read error is possible here, since a much larger clone lies one base away. V usage is TRBV12-3 or TRBV12-4 and J usage is TRBJ2-7; D remains ambiguous. The CDR3 covers 15 residues. Trimming stripped 3 bases from V and 3 bases from J, with 15 bases between. The CDR3 protein is CASSFTVPSFYEQYF. The CDR3 coding sequence is TGTGCCAGCAGTTTTACGGTTCCCAGCTTCTACGAGCAGTACTTC.

This clonotype was detected a few times. The genes are TRBV4-3 and TRBJ2-7; TRBD2 matches 9 bases. The CDR3 is 16 residues long. The J segment lost 5 bases and the V segment lost 4 bases, leaving 12 bases of the junction unmatched. The germline V gene encodes CDR1 LGHNA and CDR2 YSLEER. This CDR3 is CASSPSVAGGLHEQYF. CDR3 nucleotide sequence: TGCGCCAGCAGCCCGAGCGTGGCGGGGGGGCTCCACGAGCAGTACTTC.

This clonotype was observed a handful of times. This chain joins TRBV7-3 and TRBJ2-3; TRBD1 or TRBD2 may be the D gene (5 bases each). The CDR3 consists of 16 residues. Deletions cut 3 bases from V and 8 bases from J, with 21 bases between. The germline CDR1 and CDR2 sequences are SGHTA and FQGTGA. The CDR3, as DNA: TGTGCCAGCAGCTTCCCGAACCGGGGCCGACGGACTACGCAGTATTTT. This gives the protein CASSFPNRGRRTTQYF. Complete variable domain (other parts from reference TRBV7-3 and TRBJ2-3): GAGVSQTPSNKVTEKGKYVELRCDPISGHTALYWYRQSLGQGPEFLIYFQGTGAADDSGLPNDRFFAVRPEGSVSTLKIQRTERGDSAVYLCASSFPNRGRRTTQYFGPGTRLTVL.

Written as DNA, the CDR3 is TGCGCCAGCAGCGTGGACCGAACCTACGAGCAGTACTTC. Protein sequence: CASSVDRTYEQYF. The chain is built from TRBV5-1 and TRBJ2-7; D unresolved. This CDR3 contains 13 residues. V shed 4 bases and J shed 2 bases, with 10 bases lying between them. Looked up from germline, CDR1 is SGHRS and CDR2 is YFSETQ.

Worth noting for this clonotype: A single base separates this from a much larger clone, so it may be a read error. No conserved phenylalanine or tryptophan is present at the end of the CDR3, so a read error is the likely explanation. V usage is TRBV15 and J usage is TRBJ2-7, with 10 bases matching TRBD2. Germline V gene lookup returns CDR1 LNHNV and CDR2 YYDKDF (reference sequence). The trim removed 0 bases at V and 3 bases at J, leaving 5 bases unmatched. The CDR3 has 16 amino acids. The CDR3 region is CATSRDLTSGRYEQYL. The CDR3 nucleotides read TGTGCCACCAGCAGAGATCTGACTAGCGGGCGCTACGAGCAGTACCTC.

Turning to this clonotype: A junction end diverges from the germline sequence, so it may reflect a read error. V and J are TRBV3-1 and TRBJ2-5; 7 bases are shared with TRBD2. Germline values: CDR1 LGHDT, CDR2 YNNKEL (reference sequence). This CDR3 is 16 amino acids long. The CDR3 nucleotides are TGTGCCACCAGCCTTCGAGGACTAGTATTAAGAGAGACCCAGTACTTC. As protein: CATSLRGLVLRETQYF.

There are a few counts of this clonotype. This chain uses TRBV5-1 with TRBJ2-1; 11 bases align to TRBD1. The junction had 9 bases not matched to a gene; V was cut back by 1 base and J by 9 bases. The CDR3 totals 16 residues. Per the germline V gene, CDR1 is SGHRS and CDR2 is YFSETQ. Here the CDR3 reads CASSLKFRTGGIEQFF. The CDR3 region has the DNA TGCGCCAGCAGCTTGAAGTTTAGGACAGGGGGCATTGAGCAGTTCTTC.

This clonotype has at least ten counts. V usage is TRBV20-1 and J usage is TRBJ2-3; no definite D call. The CDR3 runs 12 residues. The V gene's germline CDR1 is DFQATT and CDR2 SNEGSKA (reference sequence). V gave up 3 bases and J gave up 6 bases, with 10 bases separating them. The CDR3 bases are TGCAGTGCTAGCTGGTTCACGGATACGCAGTATTTT. Its translation: CSASWFTDTQYF.

This clonotype was counted between two and nine times. The chain couples TRBV5-6 to TRBJ1-2; tentative D call: TRBD1 (5 bases). The V end lost 0 bases, the J end lost 3 bases, and 12 bases lay between the germline ends. CDR3 length: 15 amino acids. The germline V gene encodes CDR1 SGHDT and CDR2 YYEEEE. The CDR3 bases are TGTGCCAGCAGCTTGGGAGGGGCCCTATACTATGGCTACACCTTC. It codes for CASSLGGALYYGYTF.

This chain joins TRBV18 and TRBJ1-2; no clear D. The CDR3 has 14 residues. Between the trimmed V and J ends, which lost 4 bases and 4 bases, there was a span of 13 bases. CDR1 is KGHSH and CDR2 is LQKENI in the germline V gene. The CDR3 loop is CASSLTAGFYGYTF. In DNA, the CDR3 is TGTGCCAGCTCACTCACGGCGGGGTTCTATGGCTACACCTTC.

Only a few counts were recorded for this clonotype. The chain has TRBV11-2 and TRBJ1-6; maybe TRBD1 (5 bases). Germline V gene sequence: CDR1 SGHAT, CDR2 FQNNGV. This CDR3 has 14 amino acids. V was trimmed by 3 bases and J by 11 bases, leaving 14 bases between them. The CDR3 loop reads CASSLDFLGAPLHF. The CDR3 DNA reads TGTGCCAGCAGCTTGGACTTCCTGGGGGCACCCCTCCACTTT.

This clonotype showed up many times. The chain couples TRBV7-6 to TRBJ1-2, with a weak D call TRBD1 (6 bases). The CDR3 extends over 17 amino acids. Per the germline V gene, CDR1 is SGHVS and CDR2 is FNYEAQ. Between the trimmed V and J ends, which lost 4 bases and 0 bases, there was a span of 18 bases. The CDR3 nucleotides are TGTGCCAGCAGCTCCCTGGGACACACCCTGACTAACTATGGCTACACCTTC. Encoded protein: CASSSLGHTLTNYGYTF.

The rearrangement uses TRBV6-5 and TRBJ1-2; D call uncertain. The CDR3 has 14 amino acids. V lost 2 bases and J lost 4, with 11 bases in between. Germline V lookup: CDR1 MNHEY, CDR2 SVGAGI. For the CDR3, the DNA is TGTGCCAGCAGTTACCTGGGCTTGAGCTATGGCTACACCTTC. The encoded protein is CASSYLGLSYGYTF.

The chain couples TRBV5-1 to TRBJ2-1; D is possibly TRBD1 (5 bases). The CDR3 totals 15 residues. Trimming removed 2 bases from V and 0 bases from J, with 9 bases in between. The V gene's germline CDR1 is SGHRS and CDR2 YFSETQ. The CDR3 nucleotides read TGCGCCAGCAGCTTCAGGGCCCTCTCCTACAATGAGCAGTTCTTC. Amino acids: CASSFRALSYNEQFF.

This chain links TRBV7-9 with TRBJ2-7; weak D call: TRBD2 (6 bases). This CDR3 spans 16 amino acids. The germline gives CDR1 SEHNR, CDR2 FQNEAQ (reference sequence). The V end lost 5 bases, the J end lost 0 bases, and 17 bases lay between the germline ends. The CDR3 spells CASSAVGGPSSYEQYF. As DNA, the CDR3 is TGTGCCAGCAGCGCCGTGGGAGGCCCTAGCTCCTACGAGCAGTACTTC.

The chain couples TRBV5-1 to TRBJ1-1; D is unclear. Trimming removed 0 bases at V and 3 bases at J, with 6 bases between. Germline CDR1 is SGHRS and CDR2 is YFSETQ. The CDR3 sequence is 13 residues long. The CDR3: CASSLDGYTEAFF. CDR3 sequence (DNA): TGCGCCAGCAGCTTGGACGGTTACACTGAAGCTTTCTTT.

This clonotype was counted at least ten times. The CDR3 nucleotides are TGTGCCAGCAGTCCAGACGGACTCGTGAACACTGAAGCTTTCTTT. It codes for CASSPDGLVNTEAFF. This sequence joins TRBV12-3 or TRBV12-4 and TRBJ1-1; D remains ambiguous. Deletions cut 5 bases from V and 0 bases from J, with 13 bases between. This CDR3 contains 15 residues.

The CDR3 region has the DNA TGTGCCACCAGTGATTCAGGGACAGGGAACTACGAGCAGTACTTC. As protein: CATSDSGTGNYEQYF. The chain recombines TRBV24-1 with TRBJ2-7; TRBD1 matches at 9 bases. The germline CDR1 and CDR2 sequences are KGHDR and SFDVKD. This CDR3 has 15 residues. V lost 2 bases, J lost 3 bases, and 4 bases stayed unmatched.

This clonotype has more than one count but fewer than ten. V usage is TRBV6-1 and J usage is TRBJ2-7; D is undetermined. Germline V CDR1 and CDR2: MNHNS, SASEGT. This CDR3 is built from 14 residues. The germline V and J ends were trimmed by 8 bases and 1 base, with 15 bases remaining between them. CDR3 nucleotides: TGTGCCAGCGGGATAGACGCCGAATCCTACGAGCAGTACTTC. Encoded protein: CASGIDAESYEQYF.

This clonotype was observed a few times. This rearrangement joins TRBV7-2 to TRBJ2-7; TRBD1 agrees at 7 bases. In germline, CDR1 is SGHTA, CDR2 FQGNSA. CDR3 size: 14 residues. Unmatched junction bases numbered 2, after V lost 1 base and J lost 2 bases. The CDR3 region is CASSLGDSTYEQYF. CDR3 DNA: TGTGCCAGCAGCTTAGGGGACAGCACCTACGAGCAGTACTTC.

This clonotype showed up just a few times. The V and J genes are TRBV15 and TRBJ1-5; 8 bases match TRBD1. The CDR3 is 18 amino acids. V was pared by 5 bases and J by 5 bases, with 17 bases of the junction left unmatched. Germline V gene sequence: CDR1 LNHNV, CDR2 YYDKDF (reference sequence). This chain's CDR3 is CATSYPRTGKGADQPQHF. The CDR3 coding sequence is TGTGCCACCAGCTACCCGCGGACAGGGAAAGGAGCGGATCAGCCCCAGCATTTT.

The chain joins TRBV27 to TRBJ1-5; 9 bases line up with TRBD1. CDR1 is MNHEY, CDR2 SMNVEV, per germline (reference sequence). V lost 6 bases and J lost 0; bases outside the gene matches: 12. This CDR3 has 18 residues. The chain's CDR3 is CASSPGTGTFLSNQPQHF. The CDR3 DNA sequence: TGTGCCAGCAGCCCCGGGACAGGGACCTTCCTTAGCAATCAGCCCCAGCATTTT.

This chain joins TRBV3-1 and TRBJ1-1, with D maybe TRBD1 (5 bases). The CDR3 has 16 amino acids. Germline V gene data show CDR1 as LGHDT and CDR2 as YNNKEL (reference sequence). Trimming removed 0 bases from V and 1 base from J, with 12 bases in between. CDR3 protein: CASSQDAVGANTEAFF. The CDR3 coding sequence is TGTGCCAGCAGCCAAGATGCCGTTGGGGCGAACACTGAAGCTTTCTTT.